The 18 T cell receptor beta chains in this list originate from one sample, sequenced in a study of CD8+ T cells in alopecia areata (dated by TCRdb to 2016 to 2019). Library preparation used the immunoSEQ multiplex PCR assay. To provide template for TCR sequencing, every sample had RNA extracted and reverse transcribed into cDNA. TCRdb holds this immuneACCESS table with in-frame rearrangements only. Some clones are missing; in checked studies, unresolved V genes explain under half, and the rest has no known cause. The sample records 200,000 to 250,000 clones, 64% of which are singletons. The biggest ten clones account for about 4.2% of the sample. This sample's time point label indicates: about four weeks on oral tofacitinib. Taken with the paper, the label for treatment or condition translates to: oral pan-JAK inhibitor, 5-10 mg twice daily. The sample here was CD4+ T cells sorted from blood, taken at week 4, from a patient treated with tofacitinib. These receptors came from a human donor with alopecia areata.

The V and J genes are TRBV14 and TRBJ1-6, with a possible D match to TRBD1 (6 bases). Germline V gene data show CDR1 as SGHDN and CDR2 as FVKESK. The CDR3 is made up of 13 amino acids. Trimming removed 6 bases at V and 10 bases at J, with 13 bases between. The CDR3 bases are TGTGCCAGCAGTACAGGGTCGCGCTCACCCCTCCACTTT. Its translation is CASSTGSRSPLHF.

V is TRBV30 and J is TRBJ2-5, with 11 bases identical to TRBD2. Unmatched junction bases numbered 0, after V lost 4 bases and J lost 2 bases. CDR3 length: 13 amino acids. The germline V gene has CDR1 GTSNPN and CDR2 SVGIG (reference sequence). The CDR3 here is CAWTSGGQETQYF. CDR3 nucleotide sequence: TGTGCCTGGACTAGCGGGGGGCAAGAGACCCAGTACTTC.

The chain is built from TRBV2 and TRBJ2-5; 10 bases are shared with TRBD2. The CDR3 length is 16 residues. Trimming cost V 2 bases and J 5 bases; bases outside gene matches: 8. Germline V lookup: CDR1 SNHLY, CDR2 FYNNEI. CDR3 loop: CASSEWAAGGQETQYF. CDR3 coding DNA: TGTGCCAGCAGTGAATGGGCAGCGGGGGGGCAGGAGACCCAGTACTTC.

The chain couples TRBV5-1 to TRBJ2-1, with D perhaps TRBD2 (6 bases). CDR1 is SGHRS and CDR2 is YFSETQ in the germline V gene. V was cut by 4 bases and J by 3 bases, with 17 bases left in between. The CDR3 length is 16 residues. This CDR3 is CASSRGEGGVYNEQFF. CDR3 nucleotide sequence: TGCGCCAGCAGCCGGGGTGAAGGCGGGGTCTACAATGAGCAGTTCTTC.

Points on this clone: Other nucleotide sequences in the sample specify the same CDR3. The chain employs TRBV7-9 and TRBJ1-5; the match to TRBD1 covers 10 bases. Unmatched junction bases numbered 2, after V lost 4 bases and J lost 2 bases. CDR1 and CDR2 (germline): SEHNR, FQNEAQ (reference sequence). This CDR3 region has 15 residues. DNA of the CDR3: TGTGCCAGCAGCTGGGGGACAGGGGGCAATCAGCCCCAGCATTTT. This sequence encodes CASSWGTGGNQPQHF.

The CDR3 region is CASSSTGSGSAFF. For the CDR3, the DNA is TGTGCCAGCAGCTCCACGGGTAGTGGATCAGCTTTCTTT. The chain combines TRBV7-9 with TRBJ1-1; D is ambiguous. With 4 bases removed from V and 10 bases from J, the gap between germline ends came to 16 bases. Germline V gene lookup returns CDR1 SEHNR and CDR2 FQNEAQ (reference sequence). This CDR3 spans 13 amino acids.

This clone was counted a few times. The gene calls are TRBV29-1 and TRBJ2-3; 10 bases map to TRBD1. CDR3 length equals 16 residues. Germline CDR1 SQVTM, CDR2 ANQGSEA. Unmatched junction bases numbered 10, after V lost 1 base and J lost 6 bases. The CDR3 region has the DNA TGCAGCGTTGAAGGACCGAGACAGGGGGCAACGGATACGCAGTATTTT. Amino acid sequence: CSVEGPRQGATDTQYF.

This clone was seen more than once but under ten times. This sequence joins TRBV29-1 and TRBJ1-4; no reliable D call. This CDR3 contains 14 residues. CDR1 SQVTM and CDR2 ANQGSEA come from the germline V gene. V was cut by 4 bases and J by 0 bases, with 9 bases left in between. The CDR3 coding sequence is TGCAGCGTTGGGAAGGGTGCAACTAATGAAAAACTGTTTTTT. Translation: CSVGKGATNEKLFF.

The chain joins TRBV5-6 to TRBJ1-5, with D unclear. Looked up from germline, CDR1 is SGHDT and CDR2 is YYEEEE. The CDR3 has 15 amino acids. Trimming left V 1 base short and J 2 bases short, with 10 bases between. The CDR3 bases are TGTGCCAGCAGCTTGAGGAGGGTAGGCAATCAGCCCCAGCATTTT. This gives the protein CASSLRRVGNQPQHF.

This clone was seen only a few times. CDR3: CASSPGDRGSNQPQHF. Written as DNA, the CDR3 is TGTGCCAGCAGCCCAGGGGACAGGGGGAGCAATCAGCCCCAGCATTTT. The J gene is TRBJ1-5, the V gene TRBV27; 11 nucleotides match TRBD1. The CDR3 covers 16 residues. V lost 6 bases and J lost 1; bases outside the gene matches: 5. CDR1 and CDR2 (germline): MNHEY, SMNVEV (reference sequence).

This chain links TRBV19 with TRBJ1-2, with no clear D. This CDR3 is built from 12 residues. V dropped 4 bases and J dropped 8 bases, with 11 bases sitting between them. Germline CDR1 is LNHDA and CDR2 is SQIVND (reference sequence). CDR3: CASSTLSGGYTF. CDR3 bases: TGTGCCAGTAGTACCCTCTCGGGCGGCTACACCTTC. The full variable domain, with the rest looked up from reference TRBV19 and TRBJ1-2, is DGGITQSPKYLFRKEGQNVTLSCEQNLNHDAMYWYRQDPGQGLRLIYYSQIVNDFQKGDIAEGYSVSREKKESFPLTVTSAQKNPTAFYLCASSTLSGGYTFGSGTRLTVV.

This chain connects TRBV11-2 to TRBJ2-7; no definite D call. The germline gives CDR1 SGHAT, CDR2 FQNNGV. The CDR3 spans 14 residues. Deletions cut 0 bases from V and 2 bases from J, with 8 bases between. The CDR3 DNA is TGTGCCAGCAGCTTAGAATTGGGCGCCTACGAGCAGTACTTC. It encodes CASSLELGAYEQYF.

This chain links TRBV11-2 with TRBJ2-1; maybe TRBD2 (5 bases). This CDR3 is 13 amino acids long. Trimming shortened V by 4 bases and J by 5 bases, and 9 bases separated the two germline ends. Germline V gene lookup returns CDR1 SGHAT and CDR2 FQNNGV. The CDR3 sequence: CASSSDLNNEQFF. The CDR3, as DNA: TGTGCCAGCAGCTCGGACTTAAACAATGAGCAGTTCTTC.

This clone was detected only a few times. The chain links TRBV29-1 to TRBJ1-2, with 11 positions matching TRBD1. Germline V gives CDR1 SQVTM, CDR2 ANQGSEA. J gave up 7 bases and V 4 bases, and 11 bases lay outside the gene matches. The length of the CDR3 is 15 residues. Here the CDR3 reads CSVVPGQGVKGGYTF. The CDR3, as DNA: TGCAGCGTTGTTCCGGGACAGGGGGTCAAGGGTGGCTACACCTTC.

This clone was seen only a few times. The J gene is TRBJ2-5, the V gene TRBV7-8; D is perhaps TRBD1 (5 bases). Trimming removed 3 bases at V and 5 bases at J, with 10 bases between. Germline lookup yields CDR1 SGHVS and CDR2 FQNEAQ. The CDR3 is 13 residues long. Here the CDR3 DNA reads TGTGCCAGCAGCTTTAGGGGTTGGGAGACCCAGTACTTC. Amino acid sequence: CASSFRGWETQYF. Full variable domain (outside the CDR3, taken from reference TRBV7-8 and TRBJ2-5): GAGVSQSPRYKVAKRGQDVALRCDPISGHVSLFWYQQALGQGPEFLTYFQNEAQLDKSGLPSDRFFAERPEGSVSTLKIQRTQQEDSAVYLCASSFRGWETQYFGPGTRLLVL.

A few counts support this clone. The chain couples TRBV7-9 to TRBJ2-7; D call uncertain. In germline, CDR1 is SEHNR, CDR2 FQNEAQ (reference sequence). The germline V and J ends were trimmed by 5 bases and 4 bases, with 9 bases remaining between them. The CDR3 runs 12 residues. The CDR3 spells CASSAGRYEQYF. The CDR3 region has the DNA TGTGCCAGCAGCGCTGGACGGTACGAGCAGTACTTC.

The sample holds one count of this clone. The chain uses TRBV29-1 and TRBJ1-2; no firm D call. Trimming took 4 bases from V and 6 from J, leaving 15 bases between them. The CDR3 sequence is 13 residues long. Germline V gene sequence: CDR1 SQVTM, CDR2 ANQGSEA. The CDR3 DNA sequence: TGCAGCGTTGCCCAGATTCTTGGCGATGGCTACACCTTC. Amino acids: CSVAQILGDGYTF.

The V gene is TRBV29-1, the J gene TRBJ2-1, with 8 bases identical to TRBD1. V lost 5 bases, J lost 7 bases, and 13 bases stayed unmatched. In germline, CDR1 is SQVTM, CDR2 ANQGSEA. This CDR3 contains 15 residues. This CDR3 is CSVFPQGVGRNEQFF. CDR3 bases: TGCAGCGTTTTCCCACAGGGGGTGGGACGAAATGAGCAGTTCTTC.